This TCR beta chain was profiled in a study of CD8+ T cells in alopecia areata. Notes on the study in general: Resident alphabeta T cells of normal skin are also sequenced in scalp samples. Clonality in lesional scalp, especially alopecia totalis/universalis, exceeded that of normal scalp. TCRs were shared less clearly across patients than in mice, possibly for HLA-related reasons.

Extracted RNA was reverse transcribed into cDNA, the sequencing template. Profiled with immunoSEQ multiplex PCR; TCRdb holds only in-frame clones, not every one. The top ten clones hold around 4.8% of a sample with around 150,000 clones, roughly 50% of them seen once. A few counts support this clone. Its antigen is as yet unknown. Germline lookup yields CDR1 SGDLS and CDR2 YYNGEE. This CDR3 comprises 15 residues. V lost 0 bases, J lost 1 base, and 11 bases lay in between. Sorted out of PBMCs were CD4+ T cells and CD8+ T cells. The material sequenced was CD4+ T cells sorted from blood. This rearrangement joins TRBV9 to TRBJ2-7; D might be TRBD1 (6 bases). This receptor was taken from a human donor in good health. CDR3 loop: CASSVGGTKSYEQYF. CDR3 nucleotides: TGTGCCAGCAGCGTAGGGGGGACAAAATCCTACGAGCAGTACTTC. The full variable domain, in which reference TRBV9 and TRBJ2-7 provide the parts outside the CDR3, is DSGVTQTPKHLITATGQRVTLRCSPRSGDLSVYWYQQSLDQGLQFLIQYYNGEERAKGNILERFSAQQFPDLHSELNLSSLELGDSALYFCASSVGGTKSYEQYFGPGTRLTVT.